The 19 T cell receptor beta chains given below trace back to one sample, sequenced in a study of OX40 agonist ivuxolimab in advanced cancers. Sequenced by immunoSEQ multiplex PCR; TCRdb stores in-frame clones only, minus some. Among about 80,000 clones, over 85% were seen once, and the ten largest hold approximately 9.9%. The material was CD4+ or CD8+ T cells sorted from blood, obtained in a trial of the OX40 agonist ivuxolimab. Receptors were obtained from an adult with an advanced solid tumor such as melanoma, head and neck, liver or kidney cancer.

DNA of the CDR3: TGTGCCAGCAGCTTAGTTGTCCACGAGCAGTACTTC. It yields the protein CASSLVVHEQYF. The V call is TRBV11-3, the J call TRBJ2-7, with D unclear. Trimming took off 1 base at V and 5 bases at J, with 6 bases between the two ends. The CDR3 loop spans 12 amino acids. The germline CDR1 and CDR2 sequences are SGHNT and YENEEA. Using reference TRBV11-3 and TRBJ2-7 for the parts outside the CDR3, the full variable domain is EAGVVQSPRYKIIEKKQPVAFWCNPISGHNTLYWYLQNLGQGPELLIRYENEEAVDDSQLPKDRFSAERLKGVDSTLKIQPAELGDSAVYLCASSLVVHEQYFGPGTRLTVT.

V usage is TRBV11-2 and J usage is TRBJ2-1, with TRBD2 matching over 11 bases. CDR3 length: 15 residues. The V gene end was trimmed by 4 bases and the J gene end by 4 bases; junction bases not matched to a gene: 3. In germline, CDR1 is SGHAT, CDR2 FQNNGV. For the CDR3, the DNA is TGTGCCAGCAGCTCGGGACTAGCGGAGTACAATGAGCAGTTCTTC. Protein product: CASSSGLAEYNEQFF.

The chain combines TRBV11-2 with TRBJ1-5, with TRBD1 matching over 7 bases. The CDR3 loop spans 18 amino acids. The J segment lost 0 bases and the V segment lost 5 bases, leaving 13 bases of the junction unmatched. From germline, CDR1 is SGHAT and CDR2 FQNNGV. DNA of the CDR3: TGTGCCAGCAGCCGCGGACAGGAATTTCCTTATAGCAATCAGCCCCAGCATTTT. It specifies CASSRGQEFPYSNQPQHF.

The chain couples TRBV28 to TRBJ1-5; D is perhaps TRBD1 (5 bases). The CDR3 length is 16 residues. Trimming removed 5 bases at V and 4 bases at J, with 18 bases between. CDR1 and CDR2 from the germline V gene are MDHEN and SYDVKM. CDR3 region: CASSPSGGRWNQPQHF. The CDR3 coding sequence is TGTGCCAGCAGTCCAAGCGGGGGTCGATGGAATCAGCCCCAGCATTTT. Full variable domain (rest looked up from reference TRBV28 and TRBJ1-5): DVKVTQSSRYLVKRTGEKVFLECVQDMDHENMFWYRQDPGLGLRLIYFSYDVKMKEKGDIPEGYSVSREKKERFSLILESASTNQTSMYLCASSPSGGRWNQPQHFGDGTRLSIL.

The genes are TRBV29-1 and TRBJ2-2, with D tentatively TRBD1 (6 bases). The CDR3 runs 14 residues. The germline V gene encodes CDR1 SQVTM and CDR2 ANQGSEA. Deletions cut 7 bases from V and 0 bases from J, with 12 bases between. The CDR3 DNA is TGCAGCGCGACAGGTCTCCCGAACACCGGGGAGCTGTTTTTT. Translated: CSATGLPNTGELFF.

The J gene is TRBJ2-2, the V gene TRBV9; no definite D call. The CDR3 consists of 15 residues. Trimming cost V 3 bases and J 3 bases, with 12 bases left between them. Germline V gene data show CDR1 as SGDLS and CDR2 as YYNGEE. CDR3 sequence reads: CASSGSRSYTGELFF. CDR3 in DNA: TGTGCCAGCAGCGGTTCGCGGAGTTACACCGGGGAGCTGTTTTTT.

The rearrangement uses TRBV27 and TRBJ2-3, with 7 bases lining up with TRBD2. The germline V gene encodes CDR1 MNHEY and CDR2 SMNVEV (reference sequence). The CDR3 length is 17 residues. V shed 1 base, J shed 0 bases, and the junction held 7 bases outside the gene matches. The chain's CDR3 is CASSLLGLAVSTDTQYF. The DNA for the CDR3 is TGTGCCAGCAGTTTATTAGGGCTAGCGGTCAGCACAGATACGCAGTATTTT.

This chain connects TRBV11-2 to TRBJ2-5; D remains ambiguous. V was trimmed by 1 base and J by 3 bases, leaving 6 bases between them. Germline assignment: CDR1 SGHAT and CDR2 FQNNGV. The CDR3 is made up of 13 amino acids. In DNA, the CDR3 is TGTGCCAGCAGCTTAGGCGGTAAAGAGACCCAGTACTTC. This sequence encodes CASSLGGKETQYF.

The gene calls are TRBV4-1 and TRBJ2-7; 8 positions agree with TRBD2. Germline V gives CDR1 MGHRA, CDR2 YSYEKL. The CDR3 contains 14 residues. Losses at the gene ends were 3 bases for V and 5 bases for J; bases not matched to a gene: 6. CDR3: CASSHRQAGDEQYF. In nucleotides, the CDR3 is TGCGCCAGCAGCCATCGTCAAGCGGGAGACGAGCAGTACTTC.

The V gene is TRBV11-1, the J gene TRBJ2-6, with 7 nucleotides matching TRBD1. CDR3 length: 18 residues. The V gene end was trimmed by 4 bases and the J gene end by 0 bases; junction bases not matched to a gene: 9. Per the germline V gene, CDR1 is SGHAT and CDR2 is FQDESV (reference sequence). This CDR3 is CASSSGQAHRSGANVLTF. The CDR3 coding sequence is TGTGCCAGCAGCTCCGGACAGGCCCACCGCTCTGGGGCCAACGTCCTGACTTTC.

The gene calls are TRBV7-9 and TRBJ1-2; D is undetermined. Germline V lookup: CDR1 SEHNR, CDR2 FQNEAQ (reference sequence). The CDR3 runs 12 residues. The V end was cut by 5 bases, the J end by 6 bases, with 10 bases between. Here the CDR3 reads CASSPPVDGYTF. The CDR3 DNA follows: TGTGCCAGCAGCCCCCCAGTCGATGGCTACACCTTC. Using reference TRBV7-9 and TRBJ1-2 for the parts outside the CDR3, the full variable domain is DTGVSQNPRHKITKRGQNVTFRCDPISEHNRLYWYRQTLGQGPEFLTYFQNEAQLEKSRLLSDRFSAERPKGSFSTLEIQRTEQGDSAMYLCASSPPVDGYTFGSGTRLTVV.

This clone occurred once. CDR3 bases: TGTGCCAGCAGCCAGGGACCCGGGGGGAATGAGCAGTTCTTC. Amino acids: CASSQGPGGNEQFF. The rearrangement joins TRBV5-6 to TRBJ2-1, with TRBD2 matching over 7 bases. Trimming took 4 bases from V and 7 from J; bases not matched to a gene: 8. The CDR3 runs 14 residues. Germline assignment: CDR1 SGHDT and CDR2 YYEEEE.

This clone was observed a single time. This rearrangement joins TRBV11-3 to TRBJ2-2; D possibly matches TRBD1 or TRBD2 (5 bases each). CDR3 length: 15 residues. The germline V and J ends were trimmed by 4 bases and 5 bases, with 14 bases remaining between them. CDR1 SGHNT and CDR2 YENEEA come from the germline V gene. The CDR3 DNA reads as TGTGCCAGCAGCTCTCGGGGCAGGCGGACCGGGGAGCTGTTTTTT. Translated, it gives CASSSRGRRTGELFF.

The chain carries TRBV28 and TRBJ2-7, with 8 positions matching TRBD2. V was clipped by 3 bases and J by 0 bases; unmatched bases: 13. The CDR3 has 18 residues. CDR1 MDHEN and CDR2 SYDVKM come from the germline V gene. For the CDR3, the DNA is TGTGCCAGCAGTTTTCCCGAAAAGATCCGGGGGGGCTCCTACGAGCAGTACTTC. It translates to CASSFPEKIRGGSYEQYF.

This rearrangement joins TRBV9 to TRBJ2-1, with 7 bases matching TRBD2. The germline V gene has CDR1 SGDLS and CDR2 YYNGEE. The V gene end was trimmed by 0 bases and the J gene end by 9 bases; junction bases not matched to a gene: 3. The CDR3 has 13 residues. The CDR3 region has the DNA TGTGCCAGCAGCGTAGCGGGGGGAGCTGAGCAGTTCTTC. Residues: CASSVAGGAEQFF. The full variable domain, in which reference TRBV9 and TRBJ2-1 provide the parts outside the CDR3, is DSGVTQTPKHLITATGQRVTLRCSPRSGDLSVYWYQQSLDQGLQFLIQYYNGEERAKGNILERFSAQQFPDLHSELNLSSLELGDSALYFCASSVAGGAEQFFGPGTRLTVL.

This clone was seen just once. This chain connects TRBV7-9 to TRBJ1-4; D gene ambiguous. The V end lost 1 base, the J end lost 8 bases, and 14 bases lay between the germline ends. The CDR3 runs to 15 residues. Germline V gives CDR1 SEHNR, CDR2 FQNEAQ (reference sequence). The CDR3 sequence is CASSLGDPKSEKLFF. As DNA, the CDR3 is TGTGCCAGCAGCTTAGGCGACCCCAAGAGCGAAAAACTGTTTTTT.

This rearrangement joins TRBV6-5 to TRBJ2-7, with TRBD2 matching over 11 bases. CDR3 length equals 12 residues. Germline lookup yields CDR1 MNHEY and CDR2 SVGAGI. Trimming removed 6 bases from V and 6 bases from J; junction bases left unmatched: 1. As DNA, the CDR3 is TGTGCCAGCAGCACTAGCGGGAGCGAGCAGTACTTC. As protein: CASSTSGSEQYF.

The CDR3 DNA sequence: TGTGCCAGTAGTCCGAGGACAGGCCCGGGGATGAACACTGAAGCTTTCTTT. Encoded protein: CASSPRTGPGMNTEAFF. V is TRBV19 and J is TRBJ1-1, with 7 bases identical to TRBD1. Germline CDR1 is LNHDA and CDR2 is SQIVND (reference sequence). V lost 5 bases, J lost 0 bases, and 12 bases stayed unmatched. This CDR3 region has 17 residues. Supplemented by reference TRBV19 and TRBJ1-1, the full variable domain reads DGGITQSPKYLFRKEGQNVTLSCEQNLNHDAMYWYRQDPGQGLRLIYYSQIVNDFQKGDIAEGYSVSREKKESFPLTVTSAQKNPTAFYLCASSPRTGPGMNTEAFFGQGTRLTVV.

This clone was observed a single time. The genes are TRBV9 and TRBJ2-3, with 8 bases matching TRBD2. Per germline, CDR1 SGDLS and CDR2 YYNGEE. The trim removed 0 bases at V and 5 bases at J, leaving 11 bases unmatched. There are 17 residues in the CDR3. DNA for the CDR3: TGTGCCAGCAGCGTAGAGTCTAGCGGGCGTTCGAGAGATACGCAGTATTTT. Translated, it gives CASSVESSGRSRDTQYF.